This record looks at one T cell receptor beta chain sequence and its context. This CDR3 comprises 16 residues. Trimming at V came to 0 bases and at J to 4 bases, leaving 9 bases not matched to a gene. From germline, CDR1 is SGHNT and CDR2 YYREEE (reference sequence). Only in-frame clones appear in the TCRdb table, and some are missing; sequencing was by immunoSEQ multiplex PCR. This sample has more than 200,000 clones, with 80% to 90% found just once. This record comes from a study of blood T cell repertoires in COVID-19. Study-wide context: Sample material is recorded as cDNA or gDNA derived from T cells, B-cell-depleted T cells, or PBMCs.

Participant-reported clinical history was the basis for cohort assignment. Donors in Cohort 3 who had recovered were those with two negative PCRs, healthcare professional clearance, or resolution of their symptoms. The sequencing sample was made of PBMCs or T cells enriched from blood (not recorded which). The chain is built from TRBV5-4 and TRBJ1-2, with 7 bases lining up with TRBD1. The clonotype originates from a man aged 35 to 55 who had recovered from COVID-19. The CDR3 loop is CASSLAGTVRIYGYTF. The DNA for the CDR3 is TGTGCCAGCAGCTTGGCCGGGACAGTGAGAATCTATGGCTACACCTTC.